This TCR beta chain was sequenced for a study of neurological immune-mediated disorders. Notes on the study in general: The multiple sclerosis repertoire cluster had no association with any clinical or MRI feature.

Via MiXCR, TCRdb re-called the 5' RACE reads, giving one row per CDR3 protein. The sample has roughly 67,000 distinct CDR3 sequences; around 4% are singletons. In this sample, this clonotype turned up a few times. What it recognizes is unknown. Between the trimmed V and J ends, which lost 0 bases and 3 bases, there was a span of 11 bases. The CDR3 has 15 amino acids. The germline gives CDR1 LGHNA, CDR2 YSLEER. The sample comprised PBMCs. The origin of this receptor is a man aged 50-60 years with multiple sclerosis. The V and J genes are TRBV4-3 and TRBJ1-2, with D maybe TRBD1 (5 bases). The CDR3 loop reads CASSQDRGDYYGYTF. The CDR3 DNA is TGCGCCAGCAGCCAAGATCGAGGGGACTACTATGGCTACACCTTC.